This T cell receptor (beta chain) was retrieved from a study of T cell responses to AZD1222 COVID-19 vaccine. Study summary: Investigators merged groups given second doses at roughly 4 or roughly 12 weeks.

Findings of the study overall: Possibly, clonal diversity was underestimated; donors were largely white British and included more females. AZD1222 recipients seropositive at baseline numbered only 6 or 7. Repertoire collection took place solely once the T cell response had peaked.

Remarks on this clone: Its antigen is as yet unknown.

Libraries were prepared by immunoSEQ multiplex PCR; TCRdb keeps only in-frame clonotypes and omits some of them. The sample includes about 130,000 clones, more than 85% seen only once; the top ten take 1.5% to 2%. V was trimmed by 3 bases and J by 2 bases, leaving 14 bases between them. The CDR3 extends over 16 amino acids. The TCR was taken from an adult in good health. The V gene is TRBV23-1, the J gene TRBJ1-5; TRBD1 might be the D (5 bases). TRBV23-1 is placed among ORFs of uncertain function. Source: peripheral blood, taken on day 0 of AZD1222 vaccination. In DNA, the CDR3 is TGCGCCAGCAGTCACAGACAGCCCATATGCAATCAGCCCCAGCATTTT. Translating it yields CASSHRQPICNQPQHF.